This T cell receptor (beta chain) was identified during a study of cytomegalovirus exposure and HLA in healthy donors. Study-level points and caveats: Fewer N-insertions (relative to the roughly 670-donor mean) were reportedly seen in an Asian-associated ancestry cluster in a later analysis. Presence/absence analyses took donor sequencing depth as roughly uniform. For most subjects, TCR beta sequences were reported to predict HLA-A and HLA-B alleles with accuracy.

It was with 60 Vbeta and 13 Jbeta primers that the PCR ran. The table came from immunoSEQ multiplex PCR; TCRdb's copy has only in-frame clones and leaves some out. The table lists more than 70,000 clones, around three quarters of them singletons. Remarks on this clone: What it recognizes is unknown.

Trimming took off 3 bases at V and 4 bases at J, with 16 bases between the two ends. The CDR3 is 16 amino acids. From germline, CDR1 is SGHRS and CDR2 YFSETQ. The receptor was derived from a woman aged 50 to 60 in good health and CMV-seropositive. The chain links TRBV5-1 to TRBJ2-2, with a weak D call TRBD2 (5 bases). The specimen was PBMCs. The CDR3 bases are TGCGCCAGCAGCTGGACGAGCGGTGAGATCACCGGGGAGCTGTTTTTT. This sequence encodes CASSWTSGEITGELFF.